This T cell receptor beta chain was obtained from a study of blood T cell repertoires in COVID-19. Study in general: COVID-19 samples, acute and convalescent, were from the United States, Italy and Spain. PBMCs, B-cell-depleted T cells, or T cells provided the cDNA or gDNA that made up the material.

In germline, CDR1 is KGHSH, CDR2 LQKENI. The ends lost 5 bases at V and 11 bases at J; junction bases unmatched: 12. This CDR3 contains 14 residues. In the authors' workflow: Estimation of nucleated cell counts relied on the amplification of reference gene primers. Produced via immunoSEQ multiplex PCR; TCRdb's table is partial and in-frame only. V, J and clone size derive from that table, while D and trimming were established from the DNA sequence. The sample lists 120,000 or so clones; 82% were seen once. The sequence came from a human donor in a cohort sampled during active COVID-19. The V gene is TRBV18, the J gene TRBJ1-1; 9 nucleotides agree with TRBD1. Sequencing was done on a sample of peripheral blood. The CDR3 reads CASSAGARGQGAFF. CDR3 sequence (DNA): TGTGCCAGCTCAGCCGGGGCAAGGGGACAGGGTGCTTTCTTT.